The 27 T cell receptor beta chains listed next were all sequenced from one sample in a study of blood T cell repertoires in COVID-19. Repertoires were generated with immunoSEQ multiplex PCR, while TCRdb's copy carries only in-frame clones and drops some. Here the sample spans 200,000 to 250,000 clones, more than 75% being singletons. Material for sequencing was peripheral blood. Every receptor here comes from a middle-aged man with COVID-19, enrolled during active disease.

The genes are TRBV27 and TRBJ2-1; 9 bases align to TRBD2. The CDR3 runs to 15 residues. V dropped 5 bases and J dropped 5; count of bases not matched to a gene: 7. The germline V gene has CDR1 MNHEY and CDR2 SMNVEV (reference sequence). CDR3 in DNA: TGTGCCAGCAGTCCTCGGACTAGCGTAGACAATGAGCAGTTCTTC. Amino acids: CASSPRTSVDNEQFF.

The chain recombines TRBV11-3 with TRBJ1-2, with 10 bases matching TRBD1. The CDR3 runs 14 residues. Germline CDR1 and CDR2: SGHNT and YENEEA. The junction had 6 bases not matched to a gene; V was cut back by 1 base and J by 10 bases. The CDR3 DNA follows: TGTGCCAGCAGCTTAGGGAGGGACAGGGGTGTCTACACCTTC. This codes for CASSLGRDRGVYTF.

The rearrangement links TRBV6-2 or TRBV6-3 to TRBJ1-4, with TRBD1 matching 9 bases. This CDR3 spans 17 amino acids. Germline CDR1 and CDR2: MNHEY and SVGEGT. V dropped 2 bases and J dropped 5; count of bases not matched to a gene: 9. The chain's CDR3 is CASSYIKTGGPNEKLFF. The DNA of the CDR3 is TGTGCCAGCAGTTACATCAAGACAGGGGGACCAAATGAAAAACTGTTTTTT.

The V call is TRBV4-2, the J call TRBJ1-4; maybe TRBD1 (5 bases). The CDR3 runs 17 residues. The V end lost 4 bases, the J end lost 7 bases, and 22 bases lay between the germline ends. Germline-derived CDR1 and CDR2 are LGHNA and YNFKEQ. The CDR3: CASSRDNSVGLGEKLFF. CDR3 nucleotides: TGTGCCAGCAGCCGAGACAATAGTGTGGGGCTTGGTGAAAAACTGTTTTTT.

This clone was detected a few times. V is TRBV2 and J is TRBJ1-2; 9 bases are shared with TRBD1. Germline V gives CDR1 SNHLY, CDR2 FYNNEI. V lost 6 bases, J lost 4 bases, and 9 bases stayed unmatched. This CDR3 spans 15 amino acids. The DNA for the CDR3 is TGTGCCAGCAGGCCCGGGACAGGGTTGCGCTATGGCTACACCTTC. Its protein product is CASRPGTGLRYGYTF. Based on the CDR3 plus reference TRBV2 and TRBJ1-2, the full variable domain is EPEVTQTPSHQVTQMGQEVILRCVPISNHLYFYWYRQILGQKVEFLVSFYNNEISEKSEIFDDQFSVERPDGSNFTLKIRSTKLEDSAMYFCASRPGTGLRYGYTFGSGTRLTVV.

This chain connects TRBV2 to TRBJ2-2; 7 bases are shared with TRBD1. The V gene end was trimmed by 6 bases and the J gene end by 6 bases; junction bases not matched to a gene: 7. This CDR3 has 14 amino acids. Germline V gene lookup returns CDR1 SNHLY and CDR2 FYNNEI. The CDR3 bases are TGTGCCAGCAGGAAGACAGGGTACCCCGGGGAGCTGTTTTTT. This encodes CASRKTGYPGELFF.

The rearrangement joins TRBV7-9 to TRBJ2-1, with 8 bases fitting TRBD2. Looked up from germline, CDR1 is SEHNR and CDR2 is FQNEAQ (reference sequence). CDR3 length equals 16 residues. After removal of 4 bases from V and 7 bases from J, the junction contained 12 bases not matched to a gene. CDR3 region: CASSYPSGSGRNEQFF. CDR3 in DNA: TGTGCCAGCAGCTACCCTAGCGGGTCTGGTAGGAATGAGCAGTTCTTC.

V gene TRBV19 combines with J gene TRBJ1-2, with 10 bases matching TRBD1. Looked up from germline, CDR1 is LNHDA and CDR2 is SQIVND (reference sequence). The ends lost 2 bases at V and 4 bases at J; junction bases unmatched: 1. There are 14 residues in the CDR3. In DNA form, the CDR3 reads TGTGCCAGTAGTATAAGGACAGGGGGCTATGGCTACACCTTC. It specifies CASSIRTGGYGYTF.

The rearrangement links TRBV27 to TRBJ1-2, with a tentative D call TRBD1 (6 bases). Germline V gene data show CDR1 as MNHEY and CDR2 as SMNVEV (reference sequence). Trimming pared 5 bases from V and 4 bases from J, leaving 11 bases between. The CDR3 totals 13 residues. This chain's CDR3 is CASSPDRGYGYTF. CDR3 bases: TGTGCCAGCAGTCCGGACAGAGGCTATGGCTACACCTTC.

The CDR3 region has the DNA TGTGCCAGCAGCGAAACCGGGACAGGGCATACTGTTTCACCCCTCCACTTT. This gives the protein CASSETGTGHTVSPLHF. The chain couples TRBV5-5 to TRBJ1-6; the match to TRBD1 covers 9 bases. Germline V lookup: CDR1 SGHKS, CDR2 YYEKEE (reference sequence). CDR3 length: 17 residues. Trimming took 4 bases from V and 9 from J; bases not matched to a gene: 14.

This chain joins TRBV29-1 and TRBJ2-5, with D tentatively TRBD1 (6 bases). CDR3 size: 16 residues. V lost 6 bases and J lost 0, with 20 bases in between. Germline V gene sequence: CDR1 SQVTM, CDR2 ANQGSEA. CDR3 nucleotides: TGCAGCGTAATCCTTCAGCGACAGGCCCACCAAGAGACCCAGTACTTC. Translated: CSVILQRQAHQETQYF.

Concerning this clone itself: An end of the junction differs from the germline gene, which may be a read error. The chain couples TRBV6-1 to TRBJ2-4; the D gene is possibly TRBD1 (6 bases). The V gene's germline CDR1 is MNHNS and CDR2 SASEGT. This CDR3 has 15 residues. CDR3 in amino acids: CASTEQGLAKNIQYF. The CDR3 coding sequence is TGTGCCAGCACTGAACAGGGCCTAGCCAAAAACATTCAGTACTTC.

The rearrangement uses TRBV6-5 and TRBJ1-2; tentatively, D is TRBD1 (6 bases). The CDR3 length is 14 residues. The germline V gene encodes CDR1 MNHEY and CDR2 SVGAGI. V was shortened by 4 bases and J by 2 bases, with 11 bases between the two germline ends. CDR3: CASSSGTLNYGYTF. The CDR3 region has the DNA TGTGCCAGCAGTTCCGGGACACTGAACTATGGCTACACCTTC.

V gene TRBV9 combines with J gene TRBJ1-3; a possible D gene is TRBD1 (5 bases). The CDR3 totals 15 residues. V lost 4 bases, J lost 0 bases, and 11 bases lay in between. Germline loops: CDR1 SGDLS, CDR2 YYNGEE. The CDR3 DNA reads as TGTGCCAGCAGCCCTGGACACAACTCTGGAAACACCATATATTTT. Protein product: CASSPGHNSGNTIYF.

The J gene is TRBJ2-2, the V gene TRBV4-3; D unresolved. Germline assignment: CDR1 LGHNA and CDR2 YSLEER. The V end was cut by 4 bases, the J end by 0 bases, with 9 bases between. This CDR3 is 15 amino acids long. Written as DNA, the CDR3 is TGCGCCAGCAGCCGAGGAATAACGAACACCGGGGAGCTGTTTTTT. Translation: CASSRGITNTGELFF.

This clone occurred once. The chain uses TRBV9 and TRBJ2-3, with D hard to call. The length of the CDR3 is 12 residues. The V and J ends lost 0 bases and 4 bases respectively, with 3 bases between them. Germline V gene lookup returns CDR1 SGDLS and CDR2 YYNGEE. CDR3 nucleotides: TGTGCCAGCAGCGTAGCGGCAGATACGCAGTATTTT. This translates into CASSVAADTQYF. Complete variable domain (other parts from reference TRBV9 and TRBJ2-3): DSGVTQTPKHLITATGQRVTLRCSPRSGDLSVYWYQQSLDQGLQFLIQYYNGEERAKGNILERFSAQQFPDLHSELNLSSLELGDSALYFCASSVAADTQYFGPGTRLTVL.

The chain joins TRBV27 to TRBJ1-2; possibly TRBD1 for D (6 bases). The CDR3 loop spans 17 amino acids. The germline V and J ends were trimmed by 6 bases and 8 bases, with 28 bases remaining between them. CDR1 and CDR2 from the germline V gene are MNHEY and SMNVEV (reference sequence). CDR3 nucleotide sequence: TGTGCCAGCAGCTTACCCCAGATAGGCAGGGGTCTACGGGGCTACACCTTC. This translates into CASSLPQIGRGLRGYTF.

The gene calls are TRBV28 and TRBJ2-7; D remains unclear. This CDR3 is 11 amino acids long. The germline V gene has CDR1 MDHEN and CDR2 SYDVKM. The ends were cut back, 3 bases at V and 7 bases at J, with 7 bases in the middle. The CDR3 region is CASSFYTEQYF. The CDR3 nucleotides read TGTGCCAGCAGTTTTTATACTGAGCAGTACTTC.

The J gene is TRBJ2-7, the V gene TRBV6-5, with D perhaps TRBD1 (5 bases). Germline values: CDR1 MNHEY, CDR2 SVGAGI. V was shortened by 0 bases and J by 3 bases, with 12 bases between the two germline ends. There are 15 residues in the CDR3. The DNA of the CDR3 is TGTGCCAGCAGTTACTCTGCAGGGTGGAACTACGAGCAGTACTTC. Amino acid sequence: CASSYSAGWNYEQYF.

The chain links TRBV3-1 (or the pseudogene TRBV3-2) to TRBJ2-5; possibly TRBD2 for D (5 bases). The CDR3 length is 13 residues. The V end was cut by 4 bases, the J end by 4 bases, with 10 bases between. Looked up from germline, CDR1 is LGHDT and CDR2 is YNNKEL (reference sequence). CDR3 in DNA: TGTGCCAGCAGCCCCAGAGAGGGAGAGACCCAGTACTTC. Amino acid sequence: CASSPREGETQYF.

The DNA of the CDR3 is TGTGCCAGCAGAGGAGGCACAGATACGCAGTATTTT. Protein: CASRGGTDTQYF. The chain employs TRBV6-5 and TRBJ2-3, with unresolved D. V shed 6 bases and J shed 1 base, with 5 bases lying between them. The CDR3 has 12 amino acids. CDR1 and CDR2 (germline): MNHEY, SVGAGI.

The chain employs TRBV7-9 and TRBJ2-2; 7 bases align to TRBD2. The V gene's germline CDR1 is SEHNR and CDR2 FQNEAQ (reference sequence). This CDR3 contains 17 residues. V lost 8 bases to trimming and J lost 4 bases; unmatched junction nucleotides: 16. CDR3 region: CASVGGRQFRGTGELFF. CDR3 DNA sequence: TGTGCCAGCGTCGGCGGGAGACAGTTCCGCGGCACCGGGGAGCTGTTTTTT.

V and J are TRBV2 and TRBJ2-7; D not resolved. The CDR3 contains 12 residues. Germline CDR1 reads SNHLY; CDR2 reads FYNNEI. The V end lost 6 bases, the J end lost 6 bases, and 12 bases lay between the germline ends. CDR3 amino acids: CASSLGPIEQYF. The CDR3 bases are TGTGCCAGCAGCCTGGGCCCCATCGAGCAGTACTTC.

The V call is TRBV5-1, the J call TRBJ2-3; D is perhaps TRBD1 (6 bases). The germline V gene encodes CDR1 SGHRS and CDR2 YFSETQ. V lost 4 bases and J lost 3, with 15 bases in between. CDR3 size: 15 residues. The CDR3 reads CASSLRTDSTDTQYF. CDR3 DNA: TGCGCCAGCAGCCTCCGGACAGATAGTACAGATACGCAGTATTTT.

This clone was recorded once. The CDR3 nucleotides are TGTGCCAGCTCACCTGGGACAGGGAGAAACACCATATATTTT. Its translation is CASSPGTGRNTIYF. The rearrangement uses TRBV18 and TRBJ1-3; 9 nucleotides agree with TRBD1. CDR1 and CDR2 from the germline V gene are KGHSH and LQKENI. The J segment lost 5 bases and the V segment lost 3 bases, leaving 2 bases of the junction unmatched. The CDR3 is made up of 14 amino acids.

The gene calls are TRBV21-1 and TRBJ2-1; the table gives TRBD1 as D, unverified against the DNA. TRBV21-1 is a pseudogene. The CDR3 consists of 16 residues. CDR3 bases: TGTGCCAGCAGCAAAGTGGACAGGGGGCGAGCGAATGAGCAGTTCTTC. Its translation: CASSKVDRGRANEQFF.

The CDR3 reads CASSSAGETQYF. The CDR3, as DNA: TGTGCCAGCAGCTCGGCGGGCGAGACCCAGTACTTC. V is TRBV5-4 and J is TRBJ2-5; TRBD2 might be the D (5 bases). CDR3 length equals 12 residues. Germline CDR1 and CDR2: SGHNT and YYREEE (reference sequence). The ends were cut back, 3 bases at V and 5 bases at J, with 8 bases in the middle.